These 30 T cell receptor beta chains share one sample of origin, sequenced in a study of T cell clonality in common variable immunodeficiency. Assay used: immunoSEQ multiplex PCR; TCRdb lists only in-frame clones, some missing. Recorded here are around 50,000 clones, none singletons. The sample taken for sequencing was peripheral blood mononuclear cells. The receptors were gathered from a person aged 18 to 75 in good health.

In its sample, this clone was seen many times. The DNA ends 3 residues before the CDR3 does, and the rest of the CDR3 is filled in from the germline J gene. This chain uses TRBV11-2 with TRBJ2-5; D possibly corresponds to TRBD2 (6 bases). The length of the CDR3 is 15 residues. The V end lost 3 bases, the J end lost 2 bases, and 13 bases lay between the germline ends. The germline V gene encodes CDR1 SGHAT and CDR2 FQNNGV. The CDR3 here is CASSFKGRGQETQYF. Incomplete CDR3 DNA: TGTGCCAGCAGCTTTAAAGGGCGGGGTCAAGAGACC.

This clone came up a few times. The sequence runs out 3 residues before the end of the CDR3; the remainder is reconstructed from the germline J gene. The rearrangement uses TRBV7-9 and TRBJ1-1; a weak D match, TRBD1 (5 bases). V lost 3 bases and J lost 7, with 15 bases in between. CDR3 length: 14 residues. Germline V CDR1 and CDR2: SEHNR, FQNEAQ (reference sequence). This CDR3 is CASSFAGGWGEAFF. CDR3 bases read: TGTGCCAGCAGCTTTGCCGGGGGTTGGGGTGAA.

This clone was observed many times. CDR3 DNA, as far as it was read: TGTGCCAGCAGCTTATCCGGGGAGACC. Amino acids: CASSLSGET. The CDR3 in full is CASSLSGETQYF. The gene calls are TRBV7-9 and TRBJ2-5; D unclear. Coverage ceases 3 residues before the CDR3 finishes, and the germline J gene fills in the end. The CDR3 sequence is 12 residues long. V lost 2 bases and J lost 5, with 6 bases in between. Germline V gene lookup returns CDR1 SEHNR and CDR2 FQNEAQ (reference sequence).

This clone was detected many times. The sequenced fragment ends 3 residues before the CDR3 boundary, so the rest is inferred from the germline J gene. J is TRBJ2-2 and V is TRBV7-9, with a possible D match to TRBD2 (5 bases). Germline assignment: CDR1 SEHNR and CDR2 FQNEAQ (reference sequence). The CDR3 length is 14 residues. Trimming pared 4 bases from V and 0 bases from J, leaving 6 bases between. CDR3 bases read: TGTGCCAGCAGCTCCGGGGCGAACACCGGGGAG. It yields the protein CASSSGANTGE. The CDR3, in full, reads CASSSGANTGELFF.

This clone was seen ten or more times. With the read ending 3 residues before the CDR3 end, the germline J gene is used to fill in that end. The chain couples TRBV5-4 to TRBJ2-2; D is unresolved. CDR1 SGHNT and CDR2 YYREEE come from the germline V gene (reference sequence). The CDR3 is 14 amino acids. The ends were cut back, 1 base at V and 4 bases at J, with 8 bases in the middle. The covered CDR3 bases are TGTGCCAGCAGCTTGTGGGCCCGCACCGGGGAG. This codes for CASSLWARTGE. The whole CDR3 is CASSLWARTGELFF.

Notes on this clone: The read ends 3 residues before the CDR3 terminus; that terminus is restored from the germline J gene. The chain combines TRBV11-2 with TRBJ2-5; maybe TRBD2 (7 bases). CDR1 and CDR2 (germline): SGHAT, FQNNGV. The CDR3 loop spans 13 amino acids. Trimming pared 6 bases from V and 6 bases from J, leaving 14 bases between. The DNA read from the CDR3 is TGTGCCAGCAGGGGCGGGGGCTCCCAGACC. Protein sequence: CASRGGGSQT. The full CDR3 protein reads CASRGGGSQTQYF. Full variable domain (remainder filled in from reference TRBV11-2 and TRBJ2-5): EAGVAQSPRYKIIEKRQSVAFWCNPISGHATLYWYQQILGQGPKLLIQFQNNGVVDDSQLPKDRFSAERLKGVDSTLKIQPAKLEDSAVYLCASRGGGSQTQYFGPGTRLLVL.

There are many counts of this clone. Coverage ceases 3 residues before the CDR3 finishes, and the germline J gene fills in the end. The genes are TRBV9 and TRBJ2-1; no reliable D call. Germline CDR1 reads SGDLS; CDR2 reads YYNGEE. The V end was cut by 3 bases, the J end by 0 bases, with 10 bases between. The CDR3 length is 15 residues. CDR3 DNA (partial): TGTGCCAGCAGCGGAGACTCGAGCTCCTACAATGAG. It translates to CASSGDSSSYNE. The full CDR3 protein reads CASSGDSSSYNEQFF.

This clone was recorded many times. The CDR3 end lies 3 residues beyond the end of the read and is filled in from the germline J gene. The chain joins TRBV11-2 to TRBJ2-7, with 8 positions matching TRBD1. The J segment lost 1 base and the V segment lost 1 base, leaving 3 bases of the junction unmatched. The CDR3 runs 15 residues. From germline, CDR1 is SGHAT and CDR2 FQNNGV. CDR3 loop: CASSLGTGRSYEQYF. The CDR3 bases that were read are TGTGCCAGCAGCTTAGGGACAGGGAGGTCCTACGAG.

This clone appeared many times. Read sequence stops 3 residues before the CDR3 end, and the germline J gene provides the missing end. The rearrangement uses TRBV5-1 and TRBJ2-7; 8 bases agree with TRBD1. This CDR3 has 14 residues. The J segment lost 2 bases and the V segment lost 0 bases, leaving 1 base of the junction unmatched. Germline loops: CDR1 SGHRS, CDR2 YFSETQ. The CDR3 here is CASSLGTGTYEQYF. The CDR3 bases that were read are TGCGCCAGCAGCTTGGGGACAGGGACCTACGAG.

This clone was observed at least ten times. From the germline J gene comes the end of the CDR3, since the read stops 3 residues before it. The gene calls are TRBV29-1 and TRBJ2-7; the match to TRBD1 covers 8 bases. The CDR3 has 13 amino acids. V was clipped by 3 bases and J by 3 bases; unmatched bases: 4. Germline V CDR1 and CDR2: SQVTM, ANQGSEA. The sequenced CDR3 bases are TGCAGCGTTGAGCTAGACAGGGGCTACGAG. Its translation is CSVELDRGYE. The CDR3 in its entirety is CSVELDRGYEQYF.

In its sample, this clone was seen many times. The read finishes 3 residues shy of the CDR3 end, and the germline J gene is used to complete it. V usage is TRBV4-1 and J usage is TRBJ2-7; TRBD1 matches 7 bases. V lost 3 bases, J lost 5 bases, and 4 bases stayed unmatched. CDR3 length: 13 amino acids. Germline CDR1 and CDR2: MGHRA and YSYEKL. This CDR3 reads CASSQDRSHEQYF. The part of the CDR3 DNA that was read is TGCGCCAGCAGCCAGGACAGGTCCCACGAG.

Comment on this clone: Being one base from a much bigger clone, this may be a read error. Read sequence stops 3 residues before the CDR3 end, and the germline J gene provides the missing end. The rearrangement uses TRBV19 and TRBJ2-2; weak D call: TRBD1 (8 bases). The V gene's germline CDR1 is LNHDA and CDR2 SQIVND (reference sequence). The CDR3 covers 14 residues. The sequenced part of the CDR3 DNA is TGTGCCAGTTGGGGGGGACAGGAAATGGAAAAG. It specifies CASWGGQEMEK. The whole CDR3 protein reads CASWGGQEMEKLFF.

This clone appeared many times. Read coverage stops 3 residues before the CDR3 terminus; the germline J gene supplies the remainder. The chain recombines TRBV2 with TRBJ1-5; 7 nucleotides agree with TRBD1. Germline trimming cut 6 bases from V and 7 bases from J; bases unmatched to any gene: 9. Germline CDR1 SNHLY, CDR2 FYNNEI. This CDR3 is built from 14 residues. Incomplete CDR3 DNA: TGTGCCAGCAGCCCACACAGGGGTGGACAGCCC. Its protein is CASSPHRGGQP. The entire CDR3 reads CASSPHRGGQPQHF.

The table lists this clone with many counts. Read sequence stops 3 residues before the CDR3 end, and the germline J gene provides the missing end. The rearrangement links TRBV6-4 to TRBJ1-2, with 7 bases fitting TRBD1. This CDR3 is built from 17 residues. The germline V gene has CDR1 MRHNA and CDR2 SNTAGT. The V gene end was trimmed by 4 bases and the J gene end by 7 bases; junction bases not matched to a gene: 18. CDR3 in amino acids: CASSGSSGQLKGGGYTF. The covered CDR3 bases are TGTGCCAGCAGTGGCTCCTCGGGACAGCTCAAGGGAGGTGGC.

This clone has only a few counts. The CDR3 is cut off 3 residues early in the read; its end comes from the germline J gene. The chain carries TRBV30 and TRBJ1-2, with a tentative D call TRBD1 (5 bases). Germline V gene data show CDR1 as GTSNPN and CDR2 as SVGIG (reference sequence). The CDR3 contains 15 residues. Partial CDR3 DNA: TGTGCCTGGAGTTTAGGCGGGGGGGTTACAGATACC. This codes for CAWSLGGGVTDT. The CDR3 in full is CAWSLGGGVTDTYTF. Filled out from reference TRBV30 and TRBJ1-2, the complete variable domain reads SQTIHQWPATLVQPVGSPLSLECTVEGTSNPNLYWYRQAAGRGLQLLFYSVGIGQISSEVPQNLSASRPQDRQFILSSKKLLLSDSGFYLCAWSLGGGVTDTYTFGSGTRLTVV.

This clone was picked up many times. The read ends 3 residues early relative to the CDR3; the germline J gene fills the gap. J is TRBJ1-2 and V is TRBV20-1, with D tentatively TRBD1 (6 bases). This CDR3 spans 14 amino acids. V lost 4 bases and J lost 4, with 16 bases in between. Germline assignment: CDR1 DFQATT and CDR2 SNEGSKA (reference sequence). This CDR3 reads CSATRQEKIYGYTF. The covered CDR3 bases are TGCAGTGCTACCCGACAGGAGAAAATCTATGGC.

This clone was observed many times. Coverage ceases 3 residues before the CDR3 finishes, and the germline J gene fills in the end. V usage is TRBV6-1 and J usage is TRBJ1-3; perhaps TRBD1 as D (6 bases). The CDR3 sequence is 14 residues long. V was pared by 2 bases and J by 4 bases, with 9 bases between. Per the germline V gene, CDR1 is MNHNS and CDR2 is SASEGT. CDR3 protein: CASSERQGGNTIYF. CDR3 DNA, as far as it was read: TGTGCCAGCAGTGAACGGCAGGGGGGAAACACC.

This clone was observed at least ten times. Read coverage stops 3 residues before the CDR3 terminus; the germline J gene supplies the remainder. This sequence joins TRBV14 and TRBJ2-3; perhaps TRBD2 as D (5 bases). The germline V gene encodes CDR1 SGHDN and CDR2 FVKESK. This CDR3 is built from 16 residues. The V gene lost 1 base and the J gene lost 6 bases, with 17 bases spanning the gap. The CDR3 spells CASSQGSGPARDTQYF. CDR3 bases read: TGTGCCAGCAGCCAAGGCAGCGGACCGGCCCGGGATACG.

This clone has a count of ten or more. The read terminates 3 residues before the CDR3 end, so the remaining end is supplied by the germline J gene. The chain uses TRBV19 and TRBJ2-5; maybe TRBD1 (5 bases). Germline-derived CDR1 and CDR2 are LNHDA and SQIVND (reference sequence). This CDR3 is built from 13 residues. The V end was cut by 7 bases, the J end by 4 bases, with 13 bases between. The CDR3 region is CASTSSGRETQYF. CDR3 bases read: TGTGCCAGTACGAGTTCAGGGCGAGAGACC.

This clone occurred many times. The read stops 3 residues short of the end of the CDR3; the missing end is completed from the germline J gene. V usage is TRBV24-1 and J usage is TRBJ2-2; tentative D call: TRBD1 (6 bases). Germline CDR1 KGHDR, CDR2 SFDVKD. The V end lost 9 bases, the J end lost 2 bases, and 15 bases lay between the germline ends. The CDR3 extends over 15 amino acids. The CDR3 sequence: CATAPGTSNTGELFF. The DNA read from the CDR3 is TGTGCCACCGCGCCAGGGACATCTAACACCGGGGAG.

This clone appeared a few times. The observed sequence ends 3 residues before the CDR3 terminus, with the missing tail filled in from the germline J gene. The chain has TRBV10-2 and TRBJ1-1, with D maybe TRBD1 (5 bases). CDR1 and CDR2 (germline): WSHSY, SAAADI. CDR3 length: 14 residues. The V end was cut by 0 bases, the J end by 3 bases, with 8 bases between. The sequenced part of the CDR3 DNA is TGCGCCAGCAGTGAGTCCAACAGGTACACTGAA. Translation gives CASSESNRYTE. The whole CDR3 protein reads CASSESNRYTEAFF.

This clone was observed many times. The read gets to within 3 residues of the CDR3 end, and the germline J gene fills in the rest. V and J are TRBV7-2 and TRBJ2-3, with 8 bases matching TRBD2. CDR3 length equals 15 residues. CDR1 and CDR2 from the germline V gene are SGHTA and FQGNSA. Partial CDR3 DNA: TGTGCCAGCAGCCAGAGCGGGGGTGGGATAGAGACG. Encoded protein: CASSQSGGGIET. The entire CDR3 protein is CASSQSGGGIETQYF.

This clone has a count of ten or more. Read sequence stops 3 residues before the CDR3 end, and the germline J gene provides the missing end. This chain links TRBV20-1 with TRBJ2-1, with a tentative D call TRBD2 (5 bases). Germline lookup yields CDR1 DFQATT and CDR2 SNEGSKA (reference sequence). This CDR3 is built from 15 residues. The V end was cut by 0 bases, the J end by 0 bases, with 9 bases between. The CDR3 loop reads CSARDLRGSYNEQFF. The DNA read from the CDR3 is TGCAGTGCTAGAGATCTCCGGGGCTCCTACAATGAG.

This clone occurred many times. The CDR3 is cut off 3 residues early in the read; its end comes from the germline J gene. V is TRBV6-2 or TRBV6-3 and J is TRBJ1-2; possible D gene TRBD1, 6 bases. V was cut by 8 bases and J by 4 bases, with 20 bases left in between. This CDR3 has 15 amino acids. CDR1 is MNHEY, CDR2 SVGEGT, per germline. CDR3: CASANRGGPPYGYTF. The sequenced part of the CDR3 DNA is TGTGCCAGCGCCAACCGGGGGGGCCCACCCTATGGC.

This clone appeared a few times. Read coverage stops 3 residues before the CDR3 terminus; the germline J gene supplies the remainder. The V and J genes are TRBV30 and TRBJ2-7; TRBD1 agrees at 7 bases. With V trimmed by 1 base and J by 6 bases, 3 bases remained unmatched. The CDR3 consists of 12 residues. CDR1 and CDR2 from the germline V gene are GTSNPN and SVGIG (reference sequence). CDR3: CAWSATGAEQYF. The covered CDR3 bases are TGTGCCTGGAGTGCCACAGGGGCCGAG.

This clone was counted at least ten times. The read finishes 3 residues shy of the CDR3 end, and the germline J gene is used to complete it. The chain uses TRBV7-8 and TRBJ1-6, with TRBD1 identical over 9 bases. Germline values: CDR1 SGHVS, CDR2 FQNEAQ. This CDR3 has 14 amino acids. V was pared by 4 bases and J by 9 bases, with 4 bases of the junction left unmatched. CDR3 residues: CASSWTGVASPLHF. The part of the CDR3 DNA that was read is TGTGCCAGCAGCTGGACAGGGGTTGCTTCACCC.

A few counts support this clone. The read comes to an end 3 residues before the CDR3 does, leaving the germline J gene to fill in the end. This sequence joins TRBV10-3 and TRBJ2-7; 9 nucleotides line up with TRBD1. J was trimmed by 3 bases and V by 0 bases; bases with no gene match: 6. There are 16 residues in the CDR3. The germline gives CDR1 ENHRY, CDR2 SYGVKD. The DNA read from the CDR3 is TGTGCCATCAGTGAGTCCGTCAGGACAGGGGTCTACGAG. Its protein product is CAISESVRTGVYE. The entire CDR3 reads CAISESVRTGVYEQYF.

As concerns this clone: The CDR3 end is not reached by the read, which stops 3 residues before it; the germline J gene fills it in. This specimen includes other DNA sequences encoding the same CDR3. The V and J genes are TRBV19 and TRBJ1-3; D is unresolved. CDR1 and CDR2 from the germline V gene are LNHDA and SQIVND (reference sequence). The CDR3 spans 14 residues. V lost 3 bases and J 2 bases, leaving 8 bases between the germline ends. CDR3 DNA (partial): TGTGCCAGTAGTATTGCAGGCGCTGGAAACACC. Protein product: CASSIAGAGNT. The entire CDR3 sequence reads CASSIAGAGNTIYF.

The table lists this clone with many counts. The read falls 3 residues short of the CDR3 end, and the missing part is taken from the germline J gene. The chain links TRBV5-1 to TRBJ1-6, with TRBD1 identical over 7 bases. The CDR3 is made up of 14 amino acids. V lost 3 bases and J lost 6; bases outside the gene matches: 3. Germline V gene sequence: CDR1 SGHRS, CDR2 YFSETQ. The DNA read from the CDR3 is TGCGCCAGCAGCTCACAGGGGAGTAATTCACCC. This codes for CASSSQGSNSP. In full, the CDR3 reads CASSSQGSNSPLHF. Full variable domain (remainder filled in from reference TRBV5-1 and TRBJ1-6): KAGVTQTPRYLIKTRGQQVTLSCSPISGHRSVSWYQQTPGQGLQFLFEYFSETQRNKGNFPGRFSGRQFSNSRSEMNVSTLELGDSALYLCASSSQGSNSPLHFGNGTRLTVT.

This clone was seen ten or more times. Read sequence stops 3 residues before the CDR3 end, and the germline J gene provides the missing end. The chain couples TRBV5-6 to TRBJ2-2, with a weak D call TRBD1 (5 bases). The length of the CDR3 is 14 residues. The germline CDR1 and CDR2 sequences are SGHDT and YYEEEE. This chain's CDR3 is CASSWASGANVLFF. The DNA read from the CDR3 is TGTGCCAGCAGCTGGGCCTCTGGGGCCAACGTG.